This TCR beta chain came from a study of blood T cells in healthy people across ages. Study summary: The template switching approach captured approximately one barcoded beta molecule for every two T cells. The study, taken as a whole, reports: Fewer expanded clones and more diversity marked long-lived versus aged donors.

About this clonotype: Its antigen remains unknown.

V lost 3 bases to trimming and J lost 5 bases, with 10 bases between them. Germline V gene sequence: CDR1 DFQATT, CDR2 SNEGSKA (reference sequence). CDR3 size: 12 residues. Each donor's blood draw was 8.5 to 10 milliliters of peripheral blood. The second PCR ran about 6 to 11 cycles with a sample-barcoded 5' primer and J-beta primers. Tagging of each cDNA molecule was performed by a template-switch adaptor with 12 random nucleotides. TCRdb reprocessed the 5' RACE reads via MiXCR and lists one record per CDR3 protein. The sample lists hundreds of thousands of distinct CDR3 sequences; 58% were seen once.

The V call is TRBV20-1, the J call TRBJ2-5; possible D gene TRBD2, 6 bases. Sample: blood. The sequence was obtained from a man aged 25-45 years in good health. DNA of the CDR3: TGCAGTGCTAGTCCGGGAGACGAGACCCAGTACTTC. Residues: CSASPGDETQYF.